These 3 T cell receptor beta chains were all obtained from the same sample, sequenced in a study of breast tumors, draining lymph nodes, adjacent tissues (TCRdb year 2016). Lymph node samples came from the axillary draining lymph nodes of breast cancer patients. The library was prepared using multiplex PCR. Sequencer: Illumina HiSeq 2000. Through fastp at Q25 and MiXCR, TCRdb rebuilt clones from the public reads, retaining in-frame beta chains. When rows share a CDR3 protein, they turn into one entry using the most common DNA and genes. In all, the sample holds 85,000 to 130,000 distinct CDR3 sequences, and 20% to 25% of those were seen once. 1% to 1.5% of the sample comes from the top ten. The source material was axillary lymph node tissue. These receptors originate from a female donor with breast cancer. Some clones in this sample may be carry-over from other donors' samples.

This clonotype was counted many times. The CDR3 sequence: CASSFPDGGLGEQFF. The CDR3 coding sequence is TGTGCCAGCAGCTTTCCCGACGGAGGATTGGGTGAGCAGTTCTTC. This sequence joins TRBV7-9 and TRBJ2-1; possible D gene TRBD2, 5 bases. The germline gives CDR1 SEHNR, CDR2 FQNEAQ (reference sequence). Trimming took 3 bases from V and 9 from J, leaving 18 bases between them. This CDR3 contains 15 residues.

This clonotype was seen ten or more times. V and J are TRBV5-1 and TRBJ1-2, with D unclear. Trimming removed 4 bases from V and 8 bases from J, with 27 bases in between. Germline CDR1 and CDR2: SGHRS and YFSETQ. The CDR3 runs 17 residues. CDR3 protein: CASSTSPLSWGEEGYTF. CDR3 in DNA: TGCGCCAGCAGCACGTCCCCTCTGAGCTGGGGTGAAGAAGGCTACACCTTC.

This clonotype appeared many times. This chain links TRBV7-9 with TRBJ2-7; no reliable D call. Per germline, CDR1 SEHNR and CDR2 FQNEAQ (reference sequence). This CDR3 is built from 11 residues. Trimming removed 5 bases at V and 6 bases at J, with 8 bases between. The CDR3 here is CASSPSLEQYF. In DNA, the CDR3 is TGTGCCAGCAGCCCTAGTCTCGAGCAGTACTTC.